This T cell receptor beta chain is from a study of graft-versus-host responses after intestinal transplantation. Irradiated, violet-dye-labeled stimulator cells, around 200,000 in number, were plated with around 200,000 CFSE-labeled responder cells. The CDR3 spans 15 residues. V dropped 2 bases and J dropped 0 bases, with 11 bases sitting between them. The germline CDR1 and CDR2 sequences are MNHEY and SMNVEV (reference sequence). Sequencing was performed with immunoSEQ multiplex PCR; in TCRdb, only in-frame clones are kept and a portion is missing. Here the sample spans around 5,000 clones, approximately 31% being singletons.

The chain couples TRBV27 to TRBJ2-7, with D tentatively TRBD2 (7 bases). The sample consisted of alloreactive CD8+ T cells from a mixed lymphocyte reaction culture, taken before intestinal transplant. The subset was: CFSE-low proliferating T cells sorted from roughly 6-day pre-transplant mixed lymphocyte reaction (GvH or HvG direction). The origin of this receptor is a human patient who received an intestinal transplant. CDR3 region: CASSLGGGSSYEQYF. The CDR3 nucleotides are TGTGCCAGCAGTTTAGGGGGCGGGAGCTCCTACGAGCAGTACTTC.